Presented here are 27 T cell receptor beta chains from one specimen sequenced in a study of cytomegalovirus exposure and HLA in healthy donors. With 60 Vbeta and 13 Jbeta primers, the PCR was carried out. Some clones are missing from TCRdb's copy, which holds only in-frame ones; the method was immunoSEQ multiplex PCR. The table lists about 190,000 clones, 75% to 85% of them singletons. The specimen sequenced was PBMCs. These receptors were collected from a woman aged 25 to 39 in good health and CMV-seropositive.

This chain connects TRBV9 to TRBJ2-3, with 8 bases matching TRBD1. CDR1 and CDR2 from the germline V gene are SGDLS and YYNGEE. After removal of 3 bases from V and 4 bases from J, the junction contained 7 bases not matched to a gene. This CDR3 contains 15 residues. As DNA, the CDR3 is TGTGCCAGCAGCGCAGGACAGGGTATAGCAGATACGCAGTATTTT. Protein: CASSAGQGIADTQYF. Full variable domain (rest looked up from reference TRBV9 and TRBJ2-3): DSGVTQTPKHLITATGQRVTLRCSPRSGDLSVYWYQQSLDQGLQFLIQYYNGEERAKGNILERFSAQQFPDLHSELNLSSLELGDSALYFCASSAGQGIADTQYFGPGTRLTVL.

The J gene is TRBJ2-5, the V gene TRBV25-1; D is perhaps TRBD2 (6 bases). The end of the DNA aligns better with TRBJ2-7, so the J call may be wrong. Germline V gene lookup returns CDR1 MGHDK and CDR2 SYGVNS. CDR3 length: 18 amino acids. The DNA of the CDR3 is TGTGCCAGCAGTGAATCCCTTCCTAGTCCGGAGGGCCTCTACGAGCAGTACTTC. Its translation is CASSESLPSPEGLYEQYF.

J is TRBJ2-7 and V is TRBV5-1; 7 bases align to TRBD1. The CDR3 is 14 amino acids. With 0 bases clipped from V and 4 bases from J, the junction kept 4 bases outside the gene matches. Germline V gene lookup returns CDR1 SGHRS and CDR2 YFSETQ. CDR3 bases: TGCGCCAGCAGCTTGGAAGGGGGCGCGTACGAGCAGTACTTC. It codes for CASSLEGGAYEQYF.

The rearrangement uses TRBV27 and TRBJ2-3, with no clear D. Between the trimmed V and J ends, which lost 1 base and 2 bases, there was a span of 10 bases. CDR3 length: 15 residues. Germline CDR1 MNHEY, CDR2 SMNVEV (reference sequence). The CDR3 reads CASSLYRVPTDTQYF. DNA for the CDR3: TGTGCCAGCAGTTTATACCGGGTTCCCACAGATACGCAGTATTTT.

This clone appeared a single time. The CDR3 is CASGYGDTQYF. The CDR3 DNA follows: TGTGCCAGCGGGTACGGGGATACGCAGTATTTT. This chain joins TRBV9 and TRBJ2-3; unclear D gene. Germline assignment: CDR1 SGDLS and CDR2 YYNGEE. The V end lost 7 bases, the J end lost 6 bases, and 9 bases lay between the germline ends. The CDR3 has 11 amino acids.

This chain links TRBV7-9 with TRBJ2-1, with D uncertain. Between the trimmed V and J ends, which lost 3 bases and 0 bases, there was a span of 9 bases. Germline lookup yields CDR1 SEHNR and CDR2 FQNEAQ (reference sequence). This CDR3 has 15 residues. CDR3 in amino acids: CASSLAVGSYNEQFF. CDR3 bases: TGTGCCAGCAGCTTGGCCGTTGGCTCCTACAATGAGCAGTTCTTC.

V usage is TRBV7-6 and J usage is TRBJ2-7, with no clear D. CDR3 length equals 14 residues. Deletions cut 0 bases from V and 2 bases from J, with 8 bases between. In germline, CDR1 is SGHVS, CDR2 FNYEAQ. The CDR3, as DNA: TGTGCCAGCAGCTTAGCGGCAGGCCCCTACGAGCAGTACTTC. Translated: CASSLAAGPYEQYF. Together with reference TRBV7-6 and TRBJ2-7, the CDR3 gives the full variable domain: GAGVSQSPRYKVTKRGQDVALRCDPISGHVSLYWYRQALGQGPEFLTYFNYEAQQDKSGLPNDRFSAERPEGSISTLTIQRTEQRDSAMYRCASSLAAGPYEQYFGPGTRLTVT.

The rearrangement joins TRBV30 to TRBJ1-4; 8 bases match TRBD1. Germline lookup yields CDR1 GTSNPN and CDR2 SVGIG (reference sequence). CDR3 size: 13 residues. V was pared by 0 bases and J by 8 bases, with 2 bases of the junction left unmatched. In nucleotides, the CDR3 is TGTGCCTGGAGTGTGCAGGGGGCAGAAAAACTGTTTTTT. Its protein is CAWSVQGAEKLFF.

The J gene is TRBJ1-2, the V gene TRBV7-6, with D possibly matching TRBD1 (5 bases). The germline V gene encodes CDR1 SGHVS and CDR2 FNYEAQ. The CDR3 totals 14 residues. Trimming pared 1 base from V and 8 bases from J, leaving 14 bases between. Here the CDR3 reads CASSLGDRGEGYTF. The CDR3 DNA reads as TGTGCCAGCAGCTTAGGCGACCGGGGGGAGGGCTACACCTTC.

The rearrangement links TRBV7-9 to TRBJ1-1; D not resolved. With 1 base removed from V and 1 base from J, the gap between germline ends came to 7 bases. The CDR3 is made up of 14 amino acids. The germline gives CDR1 SEHNR, CDR2 FQNEAQ (reference sequence). The DNA for the CDR3 is TGTGCCAGCAGCTTAGTAGCCACGAACACTGAAGCTTTCTTT. Protein: CASSLVATNTEAFF.

This clone turned up a few times. This chain links TRBV6-5 with TRBJ2-5, with D maybe TRBD2 (5 bases). The J call may be mistaken, given a closer DNA end match to TRBJ2-7. Germline CDR1 MNHEY, CDR2 SVGAGI. The CDR3 covers 13 residues. The CDR3 nucleotides are TGTGCCAGCAGACCGGGATCCTCCTACGAGCAGTACTTC. Translating it yields CASRPGSSYEQYF.

Only a few counts were recorded for this clone. The V call is TRBV30, the J call TRBJ1-5; D is ambiguous. Germline V gene data show CDR1 as GTSNPN and CDR2 as SVGIG (reference sequence). V lost 2 bases to trimming and J lost 5 bases, with 10 bases between them. The CDR3 totals 13 residues. The DNA for the CDR3 is TGTGCCTGGAGTAGGAACAGTTATCAGCCCCAGCATTTT. Amino acid sequence: CAWSRNSYQPQHF.

This chain connects TRBV28 to TRBJ2-3, with 12 positions matching TRBD2. V was clipped by 5 bases and J by 6 bases; unmatched bases: 12. The CDR3 consists of 17 residues. The germline CDR1 and CDR2 sequences are MDHEN and SYDVKM. CDR3 residues: CASSPSLAGGLGDTQYF. The CDR3 DNA follows: TGTGCCAGCAGTCCGTCTCTAGCGGGGGGGCTAGGGGATACGCAGTATTTT.

This chain links TRBV28 with TRBJ1-1; no clear D gene. CDR1 and CDR2 from the germline V gene are MDHEN and SYDVKM. The germline V and J ends were trimmed by 4 bases and 2 bases, with 11 bases remaining between them. This CDR3 region has 14 residues. The CDR3 nucleotides read TGTGCCAGCAGTTCTACTCGCGAAAACACTGAAGCTTTCTTT. It codes for CASSSTRENTEAFF. Together with reference TRBV28 and TRBJ1-1, the CDR3 gives the full variable domain: DVKVTQSSRYLVKRTGEKVFLECVQDMDHENMFWYRQDPGLGLRLIYFSYDVKMKEKGDIPEGYSVSREKKERFSLILESASTNQTSMYLCASSSTRENTEAFFGQGTRLTVV.

V gene TRBV5-1 combines with J gene TRBJ2-2; D is possibly TRBD2 (5 bases). Trimming left V 1 base short and J 0 bases short, with 10 bases between. The CDR3 extends over 16 amino acids. Germline V gene lookup returns CDR1 SGHRS and CDR2 YFSETQ. The CDR3 sequence is CASSLSRDANTGELFF. In DNA form, the CDR3 reads TGCGCCAGCAGCTTGTCCCGGGATGCGAACACCGGGGAGCTGTTTTTT.

The J gene is TRBJ1-2, the V gene TRBV9, with D uncertain. CDR3 length: 14 amino acids. From germline, CDR1 is SGDLS and CDR2 YYNGEE. Trimming removed 1 base at V and 5 bases at J, with 12 bases between. CDR3 sequence: CASSVPGSGYGYTF. CDR3 in DNA: TGTGCCAGCAGCGTACCCGGGAGTGGATATGGCTACACCTTC. Full variable domain (rest looked up from reference TRBV9 and TRBJ1-2): DSGVTQTPKHLITATGQRVTLRCSPRSGDLSVYWYQQSLDQGLQFLIQYYNGEERAKGNILERFSAQQFPDLHSELNLSSLELGDSALYFCASSVPGSGYGYTFGSGTRLTVV.

This clone was observed a few times. V is TRBV9 and J is TRBJ2-5; 9 bases line up with TRBD2. Germline V gene data show CDR1 as SGDLS and CDR2 as YYNGEE. The CDR3 runs to 17 residues. Trimming at V came to 0 bases and at J to 1 base, leaving 7 bases not matched to a gene. The chain's CDR3 is CASSVATAGGAQETQYF. The CDR3 DNA sequence: TGTGCCAGCAGCGTAGCTACGGCGGGAGGGGCCCAAGAGACCCAGTACTTC.

The chain is built from TRBV19 and TRBJ2-2; D gene ambiguous. Deletions cut 9 bases from V and 4 bases from J, with 15 bases between. There are 14 residues in the CDR3. Germline V lookup: CDR1 LNHDA, CDR2 SQIVND (reference sequence). CDR3 protein: CASPEFHSTGELFF. The CDR3 DNA sequence: TGTGCCAGCCCCGAGTTCCATTCCACCGGGGAGCTGTTTTTT.

This clone occurred once. The chain employs TRBV4-1 and TRBJ1-2, with a possible D match to TRBD1 (6 bases). The CDR3 totals 13 residues. V dropped 3 bases and J dropped 8 bases, with 13 bases sitting between them. Germline V gene sequence: CDR1 MGHRA, CDR2 YSYEKL. CDR3 in DNA: TGCGCCAGCAGCCACCCCCTAACAGGGGGCTACACCTTC. The encoded protein is CASSHPLTGGYTF.

This clone was picked up one time. This chain uses TRBV2 with TRBJ2-7, with D possibly TRBD1 on 6 matching bases. The CDR3 covers 10 residues. The germline V gene encodes CDR1 SNHLY and CDR2 FYNNEI. The ends were cut back, 6 bases at V and 13 bases at J, with 13 bases in the middle. The CDR3 DNA follows: TGTGCCAGCAGCCACAGGGTGTTATACTTC. It encodes CASSHRVLYF.

The genes are TRBV6-6 and TRBJ2-4; D ambiguous. Germline assignment: CDR1 MNHNY and CDR2 SVGAGI (reference sequence). The CDR3 is made up of 13 amino acids. Trimming stripped 2 bases from V and 7 bases from J, with 9 bases between. DNA of the CDR3: TGTGCCAGCAGTTACGGCATGGAGAACATTCAGTACTTC. Protein product: CASSYGMENIQYF.

The rearrangement links TRBV5-1 to TRBJ2-1, with 13 nucleotides matching TRBD2. CDR1 and CDR2 from the germline V gene are SGHRS and YFSETQ. This CDR3 region has 15 residues. V lost 4 bases and J lost 5; bases outside the gene matches: 3. CDR3 protein: CASSPGLAGDNEQFF. The CDR3 nucleotides read TGCGCCAGCAGCCCTGGACTAGCGGGAGACAATGAGCAGTTCTTC.

The rearrangement uses TRBV5-4 and TRBJ2-3; D might be TRBD1 or TRBD2, each matching 5 bases. Trimming took 4 bases from V and 4 from J, leaving 13 bases between them. The CDR3 has 14 amino acids. CDR1 is SGHNT, CDR2 YYREEE, per germline (reference sequence). The CDR3 reads CASSVGVAADTQYF. CDR3 nucleotide sequence: TGTGCCAGCAGCGTGGGGGTGGCGGCAGATACGCAGTATTTT.

V usage is TRBV28 and J usage is TRBJ1-2; weak D call: TRBD1 (5 bases). The germline V gene has CDR1 MDHEN and CDR2 SYDVKM. The V gene lost 3 bases and the J gene lost 2 bases, with 7 bases spanning the gap. The CDR3 has 13 amino acids. DNA of the CDR3: TGTGCCAGCAGTTTTCGGGGGAACTATGGCTACACCTTC. Translation: CASSFRGNYGYTF.

Only one count was recorded for this clone. At one end, the junction sequence differs from germline, possibly due to a read error. J is TRBJ1-6 and V is TRBV10-2, with unresolved D. The CDR3 loop spans 15 amino acids. The germline gives CDR1 WSHSY, CDR2 SAAADI. Here the CDR3 DNA reads TGCGTCAGCAGTGATGAGGTGTCCTATAATTCACCCCTCCACTTT. This translates into CVSSDEVSYNSPLHF.

The gene calls are TRBV19 and TRBJ2-7, with 8 bases aligning to TRBD1. J lost 4 bases, V lost 3 bases, and 5 bases had no gene match. Looked up from germline, CDR1 is LNHDA and CDR2 is SQIVND (reference sequence). The CDR3 loop spans 14 amino acids. DNA of the CDR3: TGTGCCAGTAGTATTGCAGGGGGCTTTTACGAGCAGTACTTC. This codes for CASSIAGGFYEQYF.

The chain is built from TRBV5-1 and TRBJ1-1; D uncertain. There are 13 residues in the CDR3. Trimming cost V 2 bases and J 1 base, with 6 bases left between them. The germline CDR1 and CDR2 sequences are SGHRS and YFSETQ. The CDR3 sequence is CASSFRGNTEAFF. CDR3 coding DNA: TGCGCCAGCAGCTTTCGGGGGAACACTGAAGCTTTCTTT.